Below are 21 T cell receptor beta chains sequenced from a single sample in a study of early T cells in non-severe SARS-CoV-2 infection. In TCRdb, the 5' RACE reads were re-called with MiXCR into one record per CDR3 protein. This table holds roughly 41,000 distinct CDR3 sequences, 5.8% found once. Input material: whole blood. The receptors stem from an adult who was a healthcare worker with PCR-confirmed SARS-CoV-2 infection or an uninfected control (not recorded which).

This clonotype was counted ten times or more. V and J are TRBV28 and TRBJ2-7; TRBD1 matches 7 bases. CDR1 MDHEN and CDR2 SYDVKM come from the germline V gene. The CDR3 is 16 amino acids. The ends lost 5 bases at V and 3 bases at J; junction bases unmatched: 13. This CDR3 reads CASSLHLGTAIYEQYF. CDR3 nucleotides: TGTGCCAGCAGTCTCCACCTCGGGACAGCTATCTACGAGCAGTACTTC.

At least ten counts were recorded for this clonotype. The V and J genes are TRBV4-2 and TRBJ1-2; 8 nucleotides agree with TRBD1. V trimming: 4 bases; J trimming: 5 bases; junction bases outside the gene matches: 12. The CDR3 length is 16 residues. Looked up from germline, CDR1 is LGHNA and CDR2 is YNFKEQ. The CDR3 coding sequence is TGTGCCAGCAGCCCCACTCTAGGGACAGGCCCGTATGGCTACACCTTC. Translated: CASSPTLGTGPYGYTF.

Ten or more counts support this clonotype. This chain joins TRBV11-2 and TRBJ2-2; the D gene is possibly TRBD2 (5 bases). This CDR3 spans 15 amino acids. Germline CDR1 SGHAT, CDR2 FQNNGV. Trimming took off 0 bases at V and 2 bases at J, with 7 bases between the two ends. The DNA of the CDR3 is TGTGCCAGCAGCTTAGATGGACTCAACACCGGGGAGCTGTTTTTT. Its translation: CASSLDGLNTGELFF.

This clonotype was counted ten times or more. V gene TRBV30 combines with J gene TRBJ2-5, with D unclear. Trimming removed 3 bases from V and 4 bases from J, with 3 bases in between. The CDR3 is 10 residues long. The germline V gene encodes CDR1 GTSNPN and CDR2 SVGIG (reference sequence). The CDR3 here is CAWSRETQYF. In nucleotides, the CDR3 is TGTGCCTGGAGCAGAGAGACCCAGTACTTC. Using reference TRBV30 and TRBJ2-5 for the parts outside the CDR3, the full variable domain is SQTIHQWPATLVQPVGSPLSLECTVEGTSNPNLYWYRQAAGRGLQLLFYSVGIGQISSEVPQNLSASRPQDRQFILSSKKLLLSDSGFYLCAWSRETQYFGPGTRLLVL.

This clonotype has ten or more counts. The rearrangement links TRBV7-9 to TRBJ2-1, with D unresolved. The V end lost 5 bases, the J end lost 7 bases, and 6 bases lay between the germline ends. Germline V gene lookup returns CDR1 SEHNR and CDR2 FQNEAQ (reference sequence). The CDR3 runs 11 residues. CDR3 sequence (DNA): TGTGCCAGCAGCCCCACAAATGAGCAGTTCTTC. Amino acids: CASSPTNEQFF.

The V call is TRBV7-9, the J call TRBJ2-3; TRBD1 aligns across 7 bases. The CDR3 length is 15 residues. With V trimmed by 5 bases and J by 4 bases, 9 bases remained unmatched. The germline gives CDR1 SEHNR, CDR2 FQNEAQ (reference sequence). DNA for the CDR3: TGTGCCAGCAGCCCCAGGGCAGGGGGTGCAGATACGCAGTATTTT. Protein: CASSPRAGGADTQYF. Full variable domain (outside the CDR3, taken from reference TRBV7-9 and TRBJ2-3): DTGVSQNPRHKITKRGQNVTFRCDPISEHNRLYWYRQTLGQGPEFLTYFQNEAQLEKSRLLSDRFSAERPKGSFSTLEIQRTEQGDSAMYLCASSPRAGGADTQYFGPGTRLTVL.

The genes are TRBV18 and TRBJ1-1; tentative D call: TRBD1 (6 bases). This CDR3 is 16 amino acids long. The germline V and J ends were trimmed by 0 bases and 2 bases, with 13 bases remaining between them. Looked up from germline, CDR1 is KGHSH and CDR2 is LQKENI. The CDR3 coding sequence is TGTGCCAGCTCACCACCGGGGGGACACATAAACACTGAAGCTTTCTTT. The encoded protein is CASSPPGGHINTEAFF. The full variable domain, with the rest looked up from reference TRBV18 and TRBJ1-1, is NAGVMQNPRHLVRRRGQEARLRCSPMKGHSHVYWYRQLPEEGLKFMVYLQKENIIDESGMPKERFSAEFPKEGPSILRIQQVVRGDSAAYFCASSPPGGHINTEAFFGQGTRLTVV.

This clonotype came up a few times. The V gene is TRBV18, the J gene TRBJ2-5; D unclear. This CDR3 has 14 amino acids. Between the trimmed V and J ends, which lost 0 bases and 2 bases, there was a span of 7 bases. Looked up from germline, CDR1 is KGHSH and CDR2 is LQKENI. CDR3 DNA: TGTGCCAGCTCACCACCGGCCAGTCAAGAGACCCAGTACTTC. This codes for CASSPPASQETQYF.

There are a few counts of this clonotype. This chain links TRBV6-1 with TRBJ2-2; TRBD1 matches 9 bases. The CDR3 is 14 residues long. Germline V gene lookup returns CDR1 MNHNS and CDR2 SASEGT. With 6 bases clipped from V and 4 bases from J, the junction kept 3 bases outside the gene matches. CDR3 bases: TGTGCCAGCAGGGGACAGGGAGTCACCGGGGAGCTGTTTTTT. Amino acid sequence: CASRGQGVTGELFF.

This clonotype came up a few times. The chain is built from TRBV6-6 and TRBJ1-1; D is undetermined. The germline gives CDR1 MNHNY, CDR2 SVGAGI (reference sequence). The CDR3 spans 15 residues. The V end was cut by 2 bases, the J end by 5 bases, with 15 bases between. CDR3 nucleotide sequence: TGTGCCAGCAGTTACCCTCCCCAAGAACAGACTGAAGCTTTCTTT. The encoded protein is CASSYPPQEQTEAFF.

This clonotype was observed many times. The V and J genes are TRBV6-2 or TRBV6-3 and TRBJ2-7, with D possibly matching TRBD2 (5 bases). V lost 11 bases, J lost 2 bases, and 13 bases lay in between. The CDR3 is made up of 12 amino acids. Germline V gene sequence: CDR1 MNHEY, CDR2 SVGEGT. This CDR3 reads CASKAATYEQYF. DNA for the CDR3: TGTGCCTCCAAAGCGGCGACCTACGAGCAGTACTTC.

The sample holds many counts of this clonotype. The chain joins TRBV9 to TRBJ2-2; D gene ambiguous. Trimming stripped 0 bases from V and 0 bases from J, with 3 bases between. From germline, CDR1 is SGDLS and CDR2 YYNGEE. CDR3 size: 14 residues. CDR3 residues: CASSVGTNTGELFF. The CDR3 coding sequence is TGTGCCAGCAGCGTAGGCACGAACACCGGGGAGCTGTTTTTT.

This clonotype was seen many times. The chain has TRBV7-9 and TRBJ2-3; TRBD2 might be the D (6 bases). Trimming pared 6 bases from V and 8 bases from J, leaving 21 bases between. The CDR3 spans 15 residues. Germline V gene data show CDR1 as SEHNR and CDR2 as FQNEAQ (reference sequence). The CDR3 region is CASSFSGPRGRTQYF. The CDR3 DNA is TGTGCCAGCAGTTTTAGCGGCCCACGCGGTCGTACGCAGTATTTT.

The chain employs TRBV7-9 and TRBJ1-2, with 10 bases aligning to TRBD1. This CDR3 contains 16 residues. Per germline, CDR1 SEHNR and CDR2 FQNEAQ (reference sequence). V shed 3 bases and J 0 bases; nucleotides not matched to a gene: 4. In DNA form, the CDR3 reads TGTGCCAGCAGCTTGGGACAGGGGACAGCTAACTATGGCTACACCTTC. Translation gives CASSLGQGTANYGYTF.

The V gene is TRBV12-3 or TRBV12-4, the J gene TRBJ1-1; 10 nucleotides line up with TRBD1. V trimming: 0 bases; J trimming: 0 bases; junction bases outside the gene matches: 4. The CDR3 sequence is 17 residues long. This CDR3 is CASSLAGTGVMNTEAFF. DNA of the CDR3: TGTGCCAGCAGTTTAGCCGGGACAGGGGTTATGAACACTGAAGCTTTCTTT.

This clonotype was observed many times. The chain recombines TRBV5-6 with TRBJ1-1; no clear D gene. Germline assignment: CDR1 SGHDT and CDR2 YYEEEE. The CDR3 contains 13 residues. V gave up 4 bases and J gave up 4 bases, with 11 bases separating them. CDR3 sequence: CASSASWGTEAFF. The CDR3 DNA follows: TGTGCCAGCAGCGCGTCCTGGGGCACTGAAGCTTTCTTT.

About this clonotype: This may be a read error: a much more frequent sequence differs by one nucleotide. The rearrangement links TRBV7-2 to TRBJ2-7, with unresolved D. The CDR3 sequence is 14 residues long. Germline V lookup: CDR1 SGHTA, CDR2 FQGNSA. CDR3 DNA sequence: TGTGCCAGCAGCTTTGAGGAATTCTCCTGCGAGCAGTACTTC. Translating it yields CASSFEEFSCEQYF.

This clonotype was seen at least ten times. CDR3 DNA: TGTGCCAGCAGTGAACCAGGCGGGGGGGCCGACAATGAGCAGTTCTTC. Its protein product is CASSEPGGGADNEQFF. V and J are TRBV2 and TRBJ2-1; 9 nucleotides agree with TRBD2. With V trimmed by 2 bases and J by 5 bases, 7 bases remained unmatched. The CDR3 is made up of 16 amino acids. Germline assignment: CDR1 SNHLY and CDR2 FYNNEI.

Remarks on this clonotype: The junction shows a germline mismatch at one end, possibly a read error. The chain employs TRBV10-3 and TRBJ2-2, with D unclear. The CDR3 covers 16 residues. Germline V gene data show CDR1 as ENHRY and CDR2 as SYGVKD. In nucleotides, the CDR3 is TGTGCCATCAAATTCGGAGTAGCCCCGAACATCGGGGAGCTGTTTTTT. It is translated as CAIKFGVAPNIGELFF.

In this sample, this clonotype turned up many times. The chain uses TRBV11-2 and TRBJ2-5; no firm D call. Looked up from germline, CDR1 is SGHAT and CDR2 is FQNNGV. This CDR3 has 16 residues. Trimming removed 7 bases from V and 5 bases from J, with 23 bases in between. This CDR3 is CASTPYQATFGETQYF. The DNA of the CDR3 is TGTGCCAGCACACCCTATCAGGCCACCTTTGGGGAGACCCAGTACTTC.

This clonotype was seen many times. Written as DNA, the CDR3 is TGTGCCAGCAGTTCCCCCTCCCAGGGAGAGGACGAGCAGTACTTC. Protein sequence: CASSSPSQGEDEQYF. The chain employs TRBV6-5 and TRBJ2-7, with D perhaps given as TRBD1 or TRBD2 (5 bases each). The CDR3 has 15 residues. V lost 4 bases and J lost 5, with 18 bases in between. Germline V gene data show CDR1 as MNHEY and CDR2 as SVGAGI.